The clone carrying this TCR beta chain was observed a few times. Its antigen is still unknown. This CDR3 is built from 13 residues. Germline V lookup: CDR1 LNHDA, CDR2 SQIVND (reference sequence). V was pared by 5 bases and J by 7 bases, with 12 bases between. Authors' data handling: ImmunoSEQ junction-only sequences lacked quality scores, so their filtering differed. This table comes from immunoSEQ multiplex PCR, and its TCRdb copy is limited to in-frame clones, with some not included. V and J calls and clone size are those listed in that table; D and trimming were worked out from the DNA. The table lists some 2,500,000 clones, approximately 93% of them singletons. The data originate from a study of shared clonotypes between healthy human individuals. Study-level results: Only blood samples were collected, and tissue repertoires likely differ.

The chain is built from TRBV19 and TRBJ1-5, with TRBD1 as a possible D gene (5 bases). The TCR originated in a man aged 18 to 30 in good health. Some clones in this sample may be carry-over from other donors' samples. The sequenced sample consisted of naive CD4+ T cells from PBMCs. Documented subset: CD45RA+ positively selected. The CDR3 reads CASSLGQGQPQHF. The CDR3 coding sequence is TGTGCCAGTAGTTTGGGCCAGGGACAGCCCCAGCATTTT.